Listed below are T cell receptor beta chains from one sample, sequenced in a study of cytomegalovirus exposure and HLA in healthy donors. Sequencing was performed with immunoSEQ multiplex PCR; in TCRdb, only in-frame clones are kept and a portion is missing. The sample includes about 120,000 clones, roughly a tenth of them seen just once. Specimen: PBMCs. These receptors were collected from a man aged 25 to 40 in good health and CMV-seronegative. CDR3s include the opening cysteine and the closing phenylalanine or tryptophan. The D gene is left open where the match is weak. Only some rows state a clone size, as once, few, many or a class for expanded clones.

V gene,J gene,clone size,D gene,CDR3 protein,CDR3 DNA
TRBV11-2,TRBJ2-7,.,.,CASSSVLVSYEQYF,TGTGCCAGCAGCTCGGTGCTCGTCTCCTACGAGCAGTACTTC
TRBV7-9,TRBJ2-7,few,.,CASSPRGTVTYEQYF,TGTGCCAGCAGCCCCCGGGGGACAGTTACCTACGAGCAGTACTTC
TRBV29-1,TRBJ2-3,.,TRBD2,CSVDLGGRVGDTQYF,TGCAGCGTTGACCTAGGCGGGAGGGTCGGGGATACGCAGTATTTT
TRBV4-1,TRBJ2-7,few,.,CASSQAAAELEQYF,TGCGCCAGCAGCCAAGCGGCGGCAGAACTCGAGCAGTACTTC
TRBV5-1,TRBJ2-3,few,TRBD2,CASSRWTSGGVEDTQYF,TGCGCCAGCAGCCGGTGGACTAGCGGGGGGGTGGAGGATACGCAGTATTTT
TRBV9,TRBJ2-2,few,.,CASSAYGIANTGELFF,TGTGCCAGCAGCGCATACGGGATCGCGAACACCGGGGAGCTGTTTTTT
TRBV4-3,TRBJ1-5,.,.,CASSQDVGGSNQPQHF,TGCGCCAGCAGCCAAGATGTCGGGGGTAGCAATCAGCCCCAGCATTTT
TRBV5-4,TRBJ2-2,many,.,CASSPARGRTGELFF,TGTGCCAGCAGCCCGGCTCGGGGGAGAACCGGGGAGCTGTTTTTT
TRBV15,TRBJ2-2,.,.,CATSRGSWGDGELFF,TGTGCCACCAGCAGAGGATCCTGGGGGGACGGGGAGCTGTTTTTT
TRBV27,TRBJ2-7,.,TRBD1,CASSYSQGARSYEQYF,TGTGCCAGCAGTTACTCACAGGGGGCGAGGTCCTACGAGCAGTACTTC
TRBV25-1,TRBJ1-2,.,.,CASSRGSNYGYTF,TGTGCCAGCTCAAGGGGCTCTAACTATGGCTACACCTTC
TRBV7-2,TRBJ2-1,few,.,CASSSQTRSGDEQFF,TGTGCCAGCAGCAGCCAGACTAGGTCGGGCGATGAGCAGTTCTTC
TRBV6-5,TRBJ2-7,.,TRBD1,CASSYRGRVYEQYF,TGTGCCAGCAGTTACAGGGGGCGCGTGTACGAGCAGTACTTC